A selection of T cell receptor beta chains follows, all from one sample in a study of control samples from healthy donors and cancer patients. TCRdb's table, derived via immunoSEQ multiplex PCR, lists solely in-frame clones and lacks some. The table records tens of thousands of clones, roughly 89% of them present only once. Sequencing input: PBMCs. The receptors come from an older woman with head and neck cancer. Each CDR3 is given with its conserved first and last residue. Each record gives: CDR3 protein, CDR3 DNA, J gene, D gene, V gene, clone size. A D gene is named only where the DNA matches it firmly. For some rows the clone size is stated as once, few or many, or as a class when expanded; others skip it.

CDR3: CASSALAESTDTQYF
DNA: TGTGCCAGCAGCGCACTAGCGGAAAGCACAGATACGCAGTATTTT
J: TRBJ2-3
D: TRBD2
V: TRBV9
size: .

CDR3: CATRRESEQYF
DNA: TGTGCCACCCGGCGGGAAAGCGAGCAGTACTTC
J: TRBJ2-7
D: .
V: TRBV10-3
size: .

CDR3: CASSRGTGGLNEQYF
DNA: TGTGCCAGTAGTAGGGGGACAGGGGGCCTCAACGAGCAGTACTTC
J: TRBJ2-7
D: TRBD1
V: TRBV19
size: .

CDR3: CASSLPGQQGGTQYF
DNA: TGTGCCAGCAGCTTACCGGGACAGCAAGGAGGGACCCAGTACTTC
J: TRBJ2-5
D: TRBD1
V: TRBV5-4
size: .

CDR3: CASSPAGLAGETQYF
DNA: TGTGCCAGCTCACCGGCGGGACTAGCGGGAGAGACCCAGTACTTC
J: TRBJ2-5
D: TRBD2
V: TRBV18
size: .

CDR3: CASIRQMNTHAEAFF
DNA: TGTGCCAGTATCCGACAGATGAACACTCACGCTGAAGCTTTCTTT
J: TRBJ1-1
D: .
V: TRBV19
size: .

CDR3: CASSVRRASYNEQFF
DNA: TGTGCCAGCAGCGTGCGTCGCGCCTCCTACAATGAGCAGTTCTTC
J: TRBJ2-1
D: .
V: TRBV9
size: once

CDR3: CASSPGQRVSYEQYF
DNA: TGTGCCAGCTCCCCGGGACAGAGGGTCTCCTACGAGCAGTACTTC
J: TRBJ2-7
D: TRBD1
V: TRBV18
size: .

CDR3: CASSYNRQGDTF
DNA: TGTGCCAGCAGTTACAACCGACAGGGCGACACCTTC
J: TRBJ1-2
D: TRBD1
V: TRBV6-2/TRBV6-3
size: .

CDR3: CASSPGSPNTEAFF
DNA: TGTGCCAGCTCACCTGGCTCTCCGAACACTGAAGCTTTCTTT
J: TRBJ1-1
D: .
V: TRBV18
size: .

CDR3: CASSFGLAGEQFF
DNA: TGTGCCAGCAGTTTCGGACTAGCGGGTGAGCAGTTCTTC
J: TRBJ2-1
D: TRBD2
V: TRBV6-5
size: .